One T cell receptor beta chain is described in this entry. The source of the sample is a study of blood T cells in healthy people across ages. A J-beta primer mix and a sample-barcoded 5' primer were used in a second PCR of roughly 7 to 12 cycles. MiXCR, applied by TCRdb to the 5' RACE reads, yields one record per CDR3 protein. Among 790,000 or so distinct CDR3 sequences listed, about 47% were seen once. Germline CDR1 and CDR2: KGHSH and LQKENI. The ends were cut back, 2 bases at V and 9 bases at J, with 8 bases in the middle. This CDR3 contains 12 residues. This TCR derives from a man older than 75 in good health. Sequencing was done on a sample of blood. The J gene is TRBJ2-1, the V gene TRBV18; weak D call: TRBD1 (5 bases). The CDR3 nucleotides are TGTGCCAGCTCACCAAGGACAAGTGAGCAGTTCTTC. Translated, it gives CASSPRTSEQFF. Variable domain in full (rest from reference TRBV18 and TRBJ2-1): NAGVMQNPRHLVRRRGQEARLRCSPMKGHSHVYWYRQLPEEGLKFMVYLQKENIIDESGMPKERFSAEFPKEGPSILRIQQVVRGDSAAYFCASSPRTSEQFFGPGTRLTVL.